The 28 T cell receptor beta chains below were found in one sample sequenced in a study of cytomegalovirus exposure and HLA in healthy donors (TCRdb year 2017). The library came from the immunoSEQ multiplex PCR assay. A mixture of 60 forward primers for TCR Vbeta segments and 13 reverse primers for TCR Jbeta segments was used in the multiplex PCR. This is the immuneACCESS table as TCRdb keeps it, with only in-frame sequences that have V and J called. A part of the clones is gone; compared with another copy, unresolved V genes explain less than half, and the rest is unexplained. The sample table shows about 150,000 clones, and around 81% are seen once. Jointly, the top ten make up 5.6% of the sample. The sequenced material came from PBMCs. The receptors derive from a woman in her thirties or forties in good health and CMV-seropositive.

CDR3 loop: CAINERDTGELFF. In DNA, the CDR3 is TGTGCCATCAACGAGAGGGACACCGGGGAGCTGTTTTTT. The chain combines TRBV10-3 with TRBJ2-2; D possibly corresponds to TRBD2 (5 bases). The ends were cut back, 7 bases at V and 3 bases at J, with 9 bases in the middle. Germline CDR1 and CDR2: ENHRY and SYGVKD. The CDR3 contains 13 residues.

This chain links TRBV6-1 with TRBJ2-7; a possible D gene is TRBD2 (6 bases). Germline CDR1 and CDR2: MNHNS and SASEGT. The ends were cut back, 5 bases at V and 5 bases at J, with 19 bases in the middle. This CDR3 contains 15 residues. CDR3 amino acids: CASSKTPTSMNEQYF. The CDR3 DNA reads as TGTGCCAGCAGTAAAACCCCGACTAGTATGAACGAGCAGTACTTC.

This CDR3 is CASSDRRNQPQHF. CDR3 coding DNA: TGTGCCAGTTCAGACAGGAGAAATCAGCCCCAGCATTTT. This chain connects TRBV6-1 to TRBJ1-5; D perhaps matches TRBD1 (6 bases). There are 13 residues in the CDR3. V gave up 9 bases and J gave up 4 bases, with 13 bases separating them. The V gene's germline CDR1 is MNHNS and CDR2 SASEGT.

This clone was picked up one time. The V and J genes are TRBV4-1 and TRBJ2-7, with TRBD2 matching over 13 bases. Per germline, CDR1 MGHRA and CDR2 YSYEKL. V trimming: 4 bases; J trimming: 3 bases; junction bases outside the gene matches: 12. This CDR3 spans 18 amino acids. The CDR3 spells CASSLRGVLAGGRYEQYF. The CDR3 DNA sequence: TGCGCCAGCAGCCTCAGAGGGGTACTAGCGGGAGGGCGCTACGAGCAGTACTTC.

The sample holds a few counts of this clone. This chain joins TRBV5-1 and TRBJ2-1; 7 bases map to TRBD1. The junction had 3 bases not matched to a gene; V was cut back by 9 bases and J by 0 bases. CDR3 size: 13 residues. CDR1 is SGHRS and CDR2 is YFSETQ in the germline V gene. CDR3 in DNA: TGCGCCATCCGGGACAGCTCCTACAATGAGCAGTTCTTC. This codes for CAIRDSSYNEQFF.

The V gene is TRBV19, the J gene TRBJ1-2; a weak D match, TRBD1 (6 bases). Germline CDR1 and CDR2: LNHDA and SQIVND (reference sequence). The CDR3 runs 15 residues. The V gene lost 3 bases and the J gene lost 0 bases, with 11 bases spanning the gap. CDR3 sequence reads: CASSIPGTPNYGYTF. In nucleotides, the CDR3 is TGTGCCAGTAGTATTCCCGGGACACCTAACTATGGCTACACCTTC.

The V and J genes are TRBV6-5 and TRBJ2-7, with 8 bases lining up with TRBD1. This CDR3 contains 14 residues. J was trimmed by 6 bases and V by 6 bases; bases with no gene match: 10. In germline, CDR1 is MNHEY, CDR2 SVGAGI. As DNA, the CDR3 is TGTGCCAGCAGGTTGCAGGACAGGGTGGTCGAGCAGTACTTC. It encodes CASRLQDRVVEQYF.

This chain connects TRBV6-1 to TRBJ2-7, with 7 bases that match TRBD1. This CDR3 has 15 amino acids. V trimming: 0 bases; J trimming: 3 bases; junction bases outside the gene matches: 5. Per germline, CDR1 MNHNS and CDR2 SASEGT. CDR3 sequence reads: CASSEAVGQSYEQYF. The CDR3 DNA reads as TGTGCCAGCAGTGAAGCGGTGGGACAGAGCTACGAGCAGTACTTC.

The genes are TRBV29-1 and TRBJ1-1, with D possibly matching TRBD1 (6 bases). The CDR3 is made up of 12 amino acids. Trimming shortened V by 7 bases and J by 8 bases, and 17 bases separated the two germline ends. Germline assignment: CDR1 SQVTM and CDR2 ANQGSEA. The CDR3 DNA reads TGCAGCGCCAGGGGTTTACCAGGGGAAGCTTTCTTT. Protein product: CSARGLPGEAFF.

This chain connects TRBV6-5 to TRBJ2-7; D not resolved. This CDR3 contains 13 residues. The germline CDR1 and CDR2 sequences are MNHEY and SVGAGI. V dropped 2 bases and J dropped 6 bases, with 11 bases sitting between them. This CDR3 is CASSYKPKSEQYF. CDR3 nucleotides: TGTGCCAGCAGTTACAAGCCCAAAAGCGAGCAGTACTTC.

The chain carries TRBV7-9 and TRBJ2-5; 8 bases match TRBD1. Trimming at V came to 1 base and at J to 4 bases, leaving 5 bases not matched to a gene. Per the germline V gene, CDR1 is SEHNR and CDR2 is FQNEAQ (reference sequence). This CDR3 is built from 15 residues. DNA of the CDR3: TGTGCCAGCAGCTTAGACGCAGGGGGCGGAGAGACCCAGTACTTC. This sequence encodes CASSLDAGGGETQYF. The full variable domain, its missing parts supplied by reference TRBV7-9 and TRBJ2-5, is DTGVSQNPRHKITKRGQNVTFRCDPISEHNRLYWYRQTLGQGPEFLTYFQNEAQLEKSRLLSDRFSAERPKGSFSTLEIQRTEQGDSAMYLCASSLDAGGGETQYFGPGTRLLVL.

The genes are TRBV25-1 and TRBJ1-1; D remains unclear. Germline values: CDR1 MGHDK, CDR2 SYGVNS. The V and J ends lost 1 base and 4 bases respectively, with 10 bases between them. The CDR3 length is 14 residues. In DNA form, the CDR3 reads TGTGCCAGCAGTGAATTCCTTAGCAGCACTGAAGCTTTCTTT. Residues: CASSEFLSSTEAFF.

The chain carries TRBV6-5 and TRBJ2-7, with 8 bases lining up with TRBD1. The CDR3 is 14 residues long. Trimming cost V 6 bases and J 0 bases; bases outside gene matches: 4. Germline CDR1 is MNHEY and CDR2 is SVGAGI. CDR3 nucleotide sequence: TGTGCCAGCAGAACAGGGGGTAGCTCCTACGAGCAGTACTTC. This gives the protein CASRTGGSSYEQYF.

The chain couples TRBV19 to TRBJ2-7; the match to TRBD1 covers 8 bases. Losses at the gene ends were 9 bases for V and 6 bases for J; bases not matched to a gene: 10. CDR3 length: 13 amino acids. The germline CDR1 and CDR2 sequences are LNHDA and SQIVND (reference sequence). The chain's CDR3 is CASARDRSTEQYF. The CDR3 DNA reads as TGTGCCAGCGCTCGGGACAGGTCCACCGAGCAGTACTTC.

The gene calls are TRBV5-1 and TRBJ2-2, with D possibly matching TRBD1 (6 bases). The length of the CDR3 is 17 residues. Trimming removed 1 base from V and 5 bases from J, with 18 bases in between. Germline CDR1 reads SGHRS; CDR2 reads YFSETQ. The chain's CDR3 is CASSLQGSRVGTGELFF. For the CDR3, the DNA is TGCGCCAGCAGCTTGCAGGGGTCGCGCGTGGGGACCGGGGAGCTGTTTTTT.

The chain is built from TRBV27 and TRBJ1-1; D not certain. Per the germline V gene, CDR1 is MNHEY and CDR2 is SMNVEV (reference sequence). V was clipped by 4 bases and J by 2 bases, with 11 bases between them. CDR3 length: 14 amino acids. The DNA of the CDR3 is TGTGCCAGCAGTTACGGCGGGTTTAACACTGAAGCTTTCTTT. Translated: CASSYGGFNTEAFF.

The chain's CDR3 is CASSSVGLGLPGAGDTQYF. The CDR3 DNA reads as TGTGCCAGCAGTTCAGTCGGGTTGGGGCTACCTGGGGCGGGGGATACGCAGTATTTT. The chain couples TRBV7-8 to TRBJ2-3, with a weak D call TRBD2 (6 bases). There are 19 residues in the CDR3. Germline V gene sequence: CDR1 SGHVS, CDR2 FQNEAQ. The ends were cut back, 6 bases at V and 6 bases at J, with 31 bases in the middle.

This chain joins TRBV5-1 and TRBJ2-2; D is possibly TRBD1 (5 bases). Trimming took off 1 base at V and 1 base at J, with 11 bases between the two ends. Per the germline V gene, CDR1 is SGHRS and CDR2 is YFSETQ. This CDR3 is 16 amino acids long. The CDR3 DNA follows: TGCGCCAGCAGCTTGTCGGACAAGAGGAACACCGGGGAGCTGTTTTTT. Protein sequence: CASSLSDKRNTGELFF.

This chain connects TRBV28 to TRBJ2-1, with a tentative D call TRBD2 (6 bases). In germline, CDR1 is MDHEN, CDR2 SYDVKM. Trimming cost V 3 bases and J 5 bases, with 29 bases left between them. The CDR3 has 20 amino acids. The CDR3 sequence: CASSFVDPAGRGRFDNEQFF. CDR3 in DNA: TGTGCCAGCAGTTTCGTGGATCCGGCGGGGCGAGGACGATTTGACAATGAGCAGTTCTTC.

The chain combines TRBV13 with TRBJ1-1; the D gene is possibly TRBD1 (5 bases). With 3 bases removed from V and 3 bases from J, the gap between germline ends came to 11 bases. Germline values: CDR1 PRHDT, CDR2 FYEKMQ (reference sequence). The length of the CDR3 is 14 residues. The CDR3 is CASSFRVPDTEAFF. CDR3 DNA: TGTGCCAGCAGCTTCAGGGTTCCGGACACTGAAGCTTTCTTT.

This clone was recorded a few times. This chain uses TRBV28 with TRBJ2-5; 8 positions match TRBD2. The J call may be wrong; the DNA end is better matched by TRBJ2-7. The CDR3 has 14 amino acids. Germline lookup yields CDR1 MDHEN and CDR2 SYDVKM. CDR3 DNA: TGTGCCAGCACCGCTTGGGGACTAGTAGGCGAGCAGTACTTC. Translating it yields CASTAWGLVGEQYF.

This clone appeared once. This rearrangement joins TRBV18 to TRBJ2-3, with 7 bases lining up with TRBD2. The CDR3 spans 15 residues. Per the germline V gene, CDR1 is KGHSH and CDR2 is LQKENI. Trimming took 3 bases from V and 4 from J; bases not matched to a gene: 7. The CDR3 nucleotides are TGTGCCAGCTCACCGGTGGGGAGGGCACCAGATACGCAGTATTTT. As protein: CASSPVGRAPDTQYF.

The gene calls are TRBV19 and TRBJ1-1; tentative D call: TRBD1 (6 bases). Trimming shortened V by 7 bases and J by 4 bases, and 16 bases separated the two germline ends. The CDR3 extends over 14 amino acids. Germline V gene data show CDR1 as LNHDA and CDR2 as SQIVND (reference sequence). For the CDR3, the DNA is TGTGCCAGTACAGATATTGGCAGGGGCACTGAAGCTTTCTTT. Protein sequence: CASTDIGRGTEAFF.

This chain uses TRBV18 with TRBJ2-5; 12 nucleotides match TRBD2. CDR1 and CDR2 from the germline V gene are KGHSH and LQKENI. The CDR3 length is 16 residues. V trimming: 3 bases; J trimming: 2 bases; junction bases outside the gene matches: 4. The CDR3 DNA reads TGTGCCAGCTCACCGCCCGGACTAGCGGGGCAAGAGACCCAGTACTTC. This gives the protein CASSPPGLAGQETQYF.

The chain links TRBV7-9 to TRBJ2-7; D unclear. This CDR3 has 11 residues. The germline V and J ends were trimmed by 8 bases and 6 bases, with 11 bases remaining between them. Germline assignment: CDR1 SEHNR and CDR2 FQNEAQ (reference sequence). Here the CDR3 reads CASAAWAEQYF. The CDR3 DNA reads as TGTGCCAGCGCTGCTTGGGCCGAGCAGTACTTC. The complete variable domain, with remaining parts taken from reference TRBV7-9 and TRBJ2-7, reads DTGVSQNPRHKITKRGQNVTFRCDPISEHNRLYWYRQTLGQGPEFLTYFQNEAQLEKSRLLSDRFSAERPKGSFSTLEIQRTEQGDSAMYLCASAAWAEQYFGPGTRLTVT.

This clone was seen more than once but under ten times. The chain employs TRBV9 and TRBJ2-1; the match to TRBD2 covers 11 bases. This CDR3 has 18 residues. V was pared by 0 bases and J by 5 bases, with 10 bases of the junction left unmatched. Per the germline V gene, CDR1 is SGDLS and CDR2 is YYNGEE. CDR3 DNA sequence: TGTGCCAGCAGCGTAGGGGCTAGCGGGAGGAGGATGCACAATGAGCAGTTCTTC. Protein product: CASSVGASGRRMHNEQFF.

CDR3 DNA: TGCGCCAGCAGCGTGACAGGAACGAACACTGAAGCTTTCTTT. Protein: CASSVTGTNTEAFF. The rearrangement joins TRBV5-1 to TRBJ1-1; maybe TRBD1 (6 bases). This CDR3 has 14 amino acids. The V and J ends lost 4 bases and 1 base respectively, with 11 bases between them. In germline, CDR1 is SGHRS, CDR2 YFSETQ.

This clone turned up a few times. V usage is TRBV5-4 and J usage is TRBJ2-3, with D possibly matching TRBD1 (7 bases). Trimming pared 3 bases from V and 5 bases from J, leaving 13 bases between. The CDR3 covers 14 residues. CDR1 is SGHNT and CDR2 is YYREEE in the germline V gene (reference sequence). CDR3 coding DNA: TGTGCCAGCAGCTCCAGGGGGGCCGGAGATACGCAGTATTTT. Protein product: CASSSRGAGDTQYF.